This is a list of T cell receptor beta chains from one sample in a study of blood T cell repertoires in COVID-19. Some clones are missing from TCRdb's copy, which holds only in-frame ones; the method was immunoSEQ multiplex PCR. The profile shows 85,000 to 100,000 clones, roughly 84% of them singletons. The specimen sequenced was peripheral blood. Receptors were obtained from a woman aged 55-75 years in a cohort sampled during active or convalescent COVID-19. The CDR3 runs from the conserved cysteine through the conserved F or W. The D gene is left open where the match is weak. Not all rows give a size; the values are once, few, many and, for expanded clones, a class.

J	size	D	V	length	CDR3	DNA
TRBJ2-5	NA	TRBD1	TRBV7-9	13	CASSSGQRETQYF	TGTGCCAGCAGCTCGGGACAGCGGGAGACCCAGTACTTC
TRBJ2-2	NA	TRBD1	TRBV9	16	CASSVGGTGGNGELFF	TGTGCCAGCAGCGTAGGCGGGACAGGGGGTAACGGGGAGCTGTTTTTT
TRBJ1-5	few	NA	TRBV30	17	CAWSVWRGKRSNQPQHF	TGTGCCTGGAGTGTATGGCGGGGCAAACGAAGCAATCAGCCCCAGCATTTT
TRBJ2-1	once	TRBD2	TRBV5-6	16	CASSSGLAGAYNEQFF	TGTGCCAGCAGCTCTGGGCTAGCGGGAGCCTACAATGAGCAGTTCTTC
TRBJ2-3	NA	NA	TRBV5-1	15	CASSLRGAGADTQYF	TGCGCCAGCAGCTTGCGGGGGGCCGGCGCAGATACGCAGTATTTT
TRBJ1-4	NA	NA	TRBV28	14	CASSSRGGDEKLFF	TGTGCCAGCAGTTCAAGGGGGGGAGATGAAAAACTGTTTTTT
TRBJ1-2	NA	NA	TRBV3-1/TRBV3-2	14	CASSQNREVGGYTF	TGTGCCAGCAGCCAGAACAGGGAAGTGGGGGGCTACACCTTC
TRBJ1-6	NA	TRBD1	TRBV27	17	CASSLSPTGDPLSPLHF	TGTGCCAGCAGTTTATCGCCGACAGGGGACCCTCTTTCACCCCTCCACTTT
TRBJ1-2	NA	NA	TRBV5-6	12	CASSRTVYGYTF	TGTGCCAGCAGCCGGACAGTCTATGGCTACACCTTC
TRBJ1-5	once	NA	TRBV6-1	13	CASSEAEVQAQHF	TGTGCCAGCAGTGAAGCGGAGGTTCAGGCCCAGCATTTT
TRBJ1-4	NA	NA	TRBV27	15	CASSLIRQVGEKLFF	TGTGCCAGCAGTTTAATACGACAGGTTGGAGAAAAACTGTTTTTT
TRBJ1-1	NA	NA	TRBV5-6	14	CASSSGTLNTEAFF	TGTGCCAGCAGCTCCGGGACACTGAACACTGAAGCTTTCTTT
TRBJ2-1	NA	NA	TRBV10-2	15	CASSKLDSPYNEQFF	TGCGCCAGCAGTAAGTTAGACTCCCCCTACAATGAGCAGTTCTTC
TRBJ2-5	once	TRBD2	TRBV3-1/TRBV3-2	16	CASSHGTSGNQETQYF	TGTGCCAGCAGCCATGGGACTAGCGGGAACCAAGAGACCCAGTACTTC
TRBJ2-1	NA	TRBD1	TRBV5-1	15	CASSLGGQGYNEQFF	TGCGCCAGCAGCTTGGGAGGACAGGGTTACAATGAGCAGTTCTTC
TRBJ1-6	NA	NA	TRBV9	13	CASSAGGGSPLHF	TGTGCCAGCAGCGCCGGTGGTGGTTCACCCCTCCACTTT
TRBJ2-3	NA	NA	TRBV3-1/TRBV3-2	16	CASSQDSNLFTDTQYF	TGTGCCAGCAGCCAAGATAGTAACTTATTCACAGATACGCAGTATTTT
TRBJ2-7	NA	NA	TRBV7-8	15	CASSLPAVLSLEQYF	TGTGCCAGCAGCTTACCAGCGGTCCTATCTCTCGAGCAGTACTTC